The clone carrying this T cell receptor (beta chain) was seen more than once but under ten times. This sample stems from a study of T-cell reconstitution after alpha-beta-depleted transplantation in children. This sample's TCRbeta library carried unique molecular identifier barcodes. From the PCR reads, TCRdb called clonotypes with MiXCR, one entry per CDR3 protein. The data show over 450,000 distinct CDR3 sequences, roughly 10% seen once. V shed 1 base and J shed 0 bases, with 9 bases lying between them. The CDR3 sequence is 15 residues long. From germline, CDR1 is SGHNT and CDR2 YYREEE (reference sequence).

The V and J genes are TRBV5-4 and TRBJ2-3, with D possibly being TRBD2 (5 bases). This receptor was taken from a child under 10 years old with inherited bone marrow failure, due to receive a stem cell transplant. Sequenced here: PBMCs, sampled before TCRalphabeta/CD19-depleted stem cell transplant. CDR3 bases: TGTGCCAGCAGCTTGCGAGCGGAGAGCACAGATACGCAGTATTTT. Translated, it gives CASSLRAESTDTQYF.